These 27 T cell receptor beta chains share one sample of origin, sequenced in a study of cytomegalovirus exposure and HLA in healthy donors. The PCR ran on 60 Vbeta and 13 Jbeta primers. Sequencing used immunoSEQ multiplex PCR; TCRdb keeps in-frame clones, though not all of them. Altogether 170,000 or so clones are present, over 70% being singletons, with the ten largest covering approximately 6.8%. What was sequenced was PBMCs. These TCRs come from a man aged 30 to 45 in good health and CMV-seropositive.

This clone was detected a few times. The V gene is TRBV19, the J gene TRBJ1-1; possible D gene TRBD1, 5 bases. The CDR3 is 13 residues long. Germline CDR1 reads LNHDA; CDR2 reads SQIVND (reference sequence). V lost 6 bases to trimming and J lost 2 bases, with 10 bases between them. This CDR3 reads CASSGTANTEAFF. For the CDR3, the DNA is TGTGCCAGTAGCGGGACTGCAAACACTGAAGCTTTCTTT.

The chain has TRBV29-1 and TRBJ2-5, with no clear D. Trimming removed 8 bases at V and 0 bases at J, with 7 bases between. The CDR3 loop spans 11 amino acids. CDR1 and CDR2 (germline): SQVTM, ANQGSEA. In DNA form, the CDR3 reads TGCAGCTACCGGTACCAAGAGACCCAGTACTTC. This codes for CSYRYQETQYF.

This chain links TRBV6-5 with TRBJ1-2, with 7 bases fitting TRBD1. Germline CDR1 and CDR2: MNHEY and SVGAGI. There are 13 residues in the CDR3. The trim removed 7 bases at V and 6 bases at J, leaving 8 bases unmatched. DNA of the CDR3: TGTGCCAGCAAACAAACAGGGGAGCATGGCTACACCTTC. Protein sequence: CASKQTGEHGYTF.

The gene calls are TRBV6-5 and TRBJ2-7; 7 positions agree with TRBD1. The CDR3 loop spans 15 amino acids. V lost 2 bases and J lost 4; bases outside the gene matches: 8. The germline CDR1 and CDR2 sequences are MNHEY and SVGAGI. This CDR3 reads CASSYLPQGEYEQYF. Written as DNA, the CDR3 is TGTGCCAGCAGTTACCTCCCCCAGGGGGAATACGAGCAGTACTTC.

V gene TRBV2 combines with J gene TRBJ2-7; TRBD2 might be the D (6 bases). CDR1 and CDR2 (germline): SNHLY, FYNNEI. This CDR3 has 15 residues. With 8 bases removed from V and 3 bases from J, the gap between germline ends came to 20 bases. The chain's CDR3 is CASGGIKEGYYEQYF. The CDR3, as DNA: TGTGCCAGCGGGGGTATAAAGGAGGGATACTACGAGCAGTACTTC.

This clone was seen only a few times. The J gene is TRBJ2-3, the V gene TRBV28; a possible D gene is TRBD2 (5 bases). CDR1 MDHEN and CDR2 SYDVKM come from the germline V gene. V was trimmed by 2 bases and J by 0 bases, leaving 6 bases between them. This CDR3 is built from 14 residues. DNA for the CDR3: TGTGCCAGCAGTTTACGGACTAGCACAGATACGCAGTATTTT. Translated, it gives CASSLRTSTDTQYF.

V is TRBV7-6 and J is TRBJ2-1; tentatively, D is TRBD2 (6 bases). CDR3 size: 13 residues. Germline values: CDR1 SGHVS, CDR2 FNYEAQ. With 5 bases removed from V and 12 bases from J, the gap between germline ends came to 17 bases. CDR3 protein: CASSAGPSDSQFF. CDR3 sequence (DNA): TGTGCCAGCAGCGCGGGGCCCTCGGACTCGCAGTTCTTC.

This clone was counted between two and nine times. This chain joins TRBV19 and TRBJ1-1; 9 nucleotides align to TRBD1. Per the germline V gene, CDR1 is LNHDA and CDR2 is SQIVND (reference sequence). The CDR3 totals 14 residues. With V trimmed by 6 bases and J by 4 bases, 6 bases remained unmatched. For the CDR3, the DNA is TGTGCCAGTAGGACAGGGGGGGTGGGCACTGAAGCTTTCTTT. Translation gives CASRTGGVGTEAFF.

This clone came up a few times. The chain has TRBV27 and TRBJ1-3, with TRBD1 as a possible D gene (5 bases). Trimming took off 8 bases at V and 6 bases at J, with 11 bases between the two ends. Germline loops: CDR1 MNHEY, CDR2 SMNVEV (reference sequence). The CDR3 is 12 residues long. Here the CDR3 DNA reads TGTGCCAGCCAGGGATCGGAAAACACCATATATTTT. Amino acid sequence: CASQGSENTIYF.

The V call is TRBV9, the J call TRBJ1-1, with D unclear. The CDR3 is 11 residues long. The germline CDR1 and CDR2 sequences are SGDLS and YYNGEE. Trimming cost V 4 bases and J 7 bases, with 8 bases left between them. CDR3 sequence reads: CASSLTDEAFF. CDR3 coding DNA: TGTGCCAGCAGCCTAACCGATGAAGCTTTCTTT.

V is TRBV2 and J is TRBJ1-5; no definite D call. The germline gives CDR1 SNHLY, CDR2 FYNNEI. The CDR3 has 13 amino acids. Trimming stripped 4 bases from V and 5 bases from J, with 9 bases between. The CDR3 loop reads CASSGEIYQPQHF. The CDR3 nucleotides are TGTGCCAGCAGTGGAGAAATATATCAGCCCCAGCATTTT.

The chain employs TRBV11-2 and TRBJ2-3; the match to TRBD1 covers 7 bases. CDR1 and CDR2 (germline): SGHAT, FQNNGV. Trimming cost V 5 bases and J 11 bases; bases outside gene matches: 7. The CDR3 is 12 residues long. CDR3 loop: CASSEGTVWQYF. In nucleotides, the CDR3 is TGTGCCAGCAGCGAGGGGACAGTATGGCAGTATTTT.

The chain is built from TRBV10-1 and TRBJ2-7; 7 bases match TRBD1. The CDR3 length is 13 residues. CDR1 and CDR2 (germline): WNHNN, SYGVQD (reference sequence). The junction had 5 bases not matched to a gene; V was cut back by 3 bases and J by 6 bases. The chain's CDR3 is CASSEGGQSEQYF. As DNA, the CDR3 is TGCGCCAGCAGTGAAGGGGGACAGAGCGAGCAGTACTTC.

The chain joins TRBV7-9 to TRBJ1-1, with D possibly matching TRBD1 (5 bases). The CDR3 loop spans 15 amino acids. Germline CDR1 SEHNR, CDR2 FQNEAQ (reference sequence). V was clipped by 1 base and J by 1 base, with 10 bases between them. CDR3 bases: TGTGCCAGCAGCTTAGTGGGGCGGCCGAACACTGAAGCTTTCTTT. Its protein is CASSLVGRPNTEAFF.

The chain links TRBV9 to TRBJ2-5; 7 nucleotides match TRBD1. This CDR3 contains 14 residues. V shed 4 bases, J shed 2 bases, and the junction held 5 bases outside the gene matches. Germline V gene lookup returns CDR1 SGDLS and CDR2 YYNGEE. CDR3 in DNA: TGTGCCAGCAGCATCGGGACAGTACAAGAGACCCAGTACTTC. Amino acid sequence: CASSIGTVQETQYF.

The V gene is TRBV6-6, the J gene TRBJ2-1, with 8 bases that match TRBD1. The CDR3 covers 14 residues. CDR1 is MNHNY, CDR2 SVGAGI, per germline (reference sequence). V gave up 8 bases and J gave up 5 bases; unmatched junction bases: 8. As DNA, the CDR3 is TGTGCCAGCTTGCTAGGGACAGGCGACAATGAGCAGTTCTTC. Protein product: CASLLGTGDNEQFF.

This clone was found once. V gene TRBV14 combines with J gene TRBJ1-6; maybe TRBD1 (5 bases). CDR1 and CDR2 (germline): SGHDN, FVKESK. V was shortened by 1 base and J by 10 bases, with 14 bases between the two germline ends. There are 15 residues in the CDR3. The CDR3 sequence: CASSQVAGVGSPLHF. Written as DNA, the CDR3 is TGTGCCAGCAGCCAAGTGGCGGGGGTAGGATCACCCCTCCACTTT.

This clone was seen only once. Written as DNA, the CDR3 is TGTGCCAGCAGCCAATTTTCCACCCGAGGGAACTATGGCTACACCTTC. This translates into CASSQFSTRGNYGYTF. The rearrangement uses TRBV14 and TRBJ1-2, with no clear D. Germline loops: CDR1 SGHDN, CDR2 FVKESK. Trimming took 2 bases from V and 2 from J, leaving 15 bases between them. The CDR3 runs 16 residues.

In this sample, this clone turned up once. The chain couples TRBV4-3 to TRBJ1-3; 8 bases map to TRBD1. The CDR3 runs to 15 residues. J was trimmed by 9 bases and V by 1 base; bases with no gene match: 8. Germline CDR1 reads LGHNA; CDR2 reads YSLEER. CDR3 bases: TGCGCCAGCAGCCAAGGGAGGACAGGGCGTCGCACCATATATTTT. It specifies CASSQGRTGRRTIYF.

The chain combines TRBV9 with TRBJ1-1, with 9 bases fitting TRBD1. CDR1 and CDR2 (germline): SGDLS, YYNGEE. The CDR3 spans 18 residues. V lost 3 bases to trimming and J lost 0 bases; unmatched junction nucleotides: 12. The CDR3 is CASSARGTGGHLNTEAFF. The DNA of the CDR3 is TGTGCCAGCAGCGCCCGAGGTACAGGGGGCCACTTGAACACTGAAGCTTTCTTT.

The rearrangement joins TRBV7-2 to TRBJ1-1; TRBD1 aligns across 8 bases. Germline V gives CDR1 SGHTA, CDR2 FQGNSA. The J segment lost 4 bases and the V segment lost 1 base, leaving 5 bases of the junction unmatched. This CDR3 comprises 15 residues. The CDR3 coding sequence is TGTGCCAGCAGCTTAGACCCGACAGGGGTCACTGAAGCTTTCTTT. It encodes CASSLDPTGVTEAFF.

The V and J genes are TRBV30 and TRBJ1-5; TRBD1 is a possible D gene (6 bases). This CDR3 contains 15 residues. The germline V gene has CDR1 GTSNPN and CDR2 SVGIG (reference sequence). V was pared by 2 bases and J by 4 bases, with 15 bases between. CDR3 DNA: TGTGCCTGGAGTCCCGGGGGGCAGGGAAATCAGCCCCAGCATTTT. It is translated as CAWSPGGQGNQPQHF.

CDR3 in DNA: TGTGCCAGCAGCGCGGGACAGGGGCAGTACAATGAGCAGTTCTTC. Encoded protein: CASSAGQGQYNEQFF. The chain joins TRBV9 to TRBJ2-1; 10 bases align to TRBD1. V shed 3 bases, J shed 4 bases, and the junction held 4 bases outside the gene matches. The CDR3 is made up of 15 amino acids. Germline CDR1 is SGDLS and CDR2 is YYNGEE. Complete variable domain (other parts from reference TRBV9 and TRBJ2-1): DSGVTQTPKHLITATGQRVTLRCSPRSGDLSVYWYQQSLDQGLQFLIQYYNGEERAKGNILERFSAQQFPDLHSELNLSSLELGDSALYFCASSAGQGQYNEQFFGPGTRLTVL.

J is TRBJ2-7 and V is TRBV27, with D possibly TRBD2 on 5 matching bases. This CDR3 region has 13 residues. Per the germline V gene, CDR1 is MNHEY and CDR2 is SMNVEV (reference sequence). V was clipped by 3 bases and J by 0 bases, with 6 bases between them. CDR3 amino acids: CASSLRASYEQYF. Written as DNA, the CDR3 is TGTGCCAGCAGTTTGAGGGCCTCCTACGAGCAGTACTTC.

This clone showed up just a few times. The rearrangement uses TRBV5-1 and TRBJ1-3; D gene uncertain. The germline gives CDR1 SGHRS, CDR2 YFSETQ. The CDR3 runs to 16 residues. Trimming stripped 0 bases from V and 0 bases from J, with 10 bases between. CDR3 in amino acids: CASSLEPTGSGNTIYF. CDR3 coding DNA: TGCGCCAGCAGCTTGGAACCTACCGGCTCTGGAAACACCATATATTTT. The full variable domain, completed using reference TRBV5-1 and TRBJ1-3, is KAGVTQTPRYLIKTRGQQVTLSCSPISGHRSVSWYQQTPGQGLQFLFEYFSETQRNKGNFPGRFSGRQFSNSRSEMNVSTLELGDSALYLCASSLEPTGSGNTIYFGEGSWLTVV.

In nucleotides, the CDR3 is TGTGCCAGCTCACTACAACCGGGACAGGGGGATCCAACTAATGAAAAACTGTTTTTT. The encoded protein is CASSLQPGQGDPTNEKLFF. The J gene is TRBJ1-4, the V gene TRBV18; 11 bases align to TRBD1. Per germline, CDR1 KGHSH and CDR2 LQKENI. V gave up 4 bases and J gave up 0 bases; unmatched junction bases: 10. This CDR3 spans 19 amino acids. Full variable domain (rest looked up from reference TRBV18 and TRBJ1-4): NAGVMQNPRHLVRRRGQEARLRCSPMKGHSHVYWYRQLPEEGLKFMVYLQKENIIDESGMPKERFSAEFPKEGPSILRIQQVVRGDSAAYFCASSLQPGQGDPTNEKLFFGSGTQLSVL.

The CDR3 DNA reads as TGTGCCAGCAGCCAGGGGGCGGGCCACAATGAGCAGTTCTTC. Translation: CASSQGAGHNEQFF. The chain couples TRBV11-3 to TRBJ2-1, with 8 bases lining up with TRBD1. The CDR3 sequence is 14 residues long. Trimming took 5 bases from V and 5 from J; bases not matched to a gene: 5. Germline loops: CDR1 SGHNT, CDR2 YENEEA. Using reference TRBV11-3 and TRBJ2-1 for the parts outside the CDR3, the full variable domain is EAGVVQSPRYKIIEKKQPVAFWCNPISGHNTLYWYLQNLGQGPELLIRYENEEAVDDSQLPKDRFSAERLKGVDSTLKIQPAELGDSAVYLCASSQGAGHNEQFFGPGTRLTVL.